The entry below gives a single T cell receptor (beta chain) sequence along with its context. What it recognizes is unknown. The data stem from a study of cytotoxic CD8 clonotypes in ibrutinib-treated CLL. On the study more broadly: Following treatment for a median roughly 13 months, range 6 to 36, response samples were then taken. Whole-study findings and limits: While tracking circulating CD8+ T-cell counts, baseline clonality exceeded that of age-matched healthy donors. Treatment left the uncommon public clonotypes either contracted or stable in frequency. At progression, clonality fell back toward baseline after rising at ibrutinib response.

TCRdb keeps only in-frame clones here, not all; method: immunoSEQ multiplex PCR. The sample has over 40,000 clones; approximately 87% are singletons. The sequencing here drew on PBMCs, taken after 24 months of ibrutinib treatment. The source of this sequence is a human donor with chronic lymphocytic leukemia.

This CDR3 reads CASSITSTNEQFF. For the CDR3, the DNA is TGTGCCAGCAGCATCACTAGCACCAATGAGCAGTTCTTC. The rearrangement uses TRBV7-8 and TRBJ2-1, with D possibly matching TRBD2 (6 bases). The CDR3 spans 13 residues. V lost 5 bases and J lost 6, with 11 bases in between. CDR1 and CDR2 (germline): SGHVS, FQNEAQ.